The 7 T cell receptor beta chains below all came from one sample that was sequenced in a study of identical twins. TCRdb re-analysed the 5' RACE reads in MiXCR, keeping a single row per CDR3 protein. The sample has 500,000 to 700,000 distinct CDR3 sequences, 7.1% seen once. These same data were also listed under a study on yellow fever vaccine responses in identical twins.

The sample was PBMCs. Source of these receptors: a woman younger than 35 in good health.

This clonotype was seen repeatedly, ten times or more. The CDR3 region has the DNA TGCGCCAGCAGCCAAGACGGAGGGCCCAGGATCGACGAAAACACCATATATTTT. It specifies CASSQDGGPRIDENTIYF. This chain connects TRBV4-1 to TRBJ1-3; D gene ambiguous. The CDR3 length is 18 residues. Germline-derived CDR1 and CDR2 are MGHRA and YSYEKL. V was clipped by 0 bases and J by 6 bases, with 21 bases between them.

This clonotype showed up many times. DNA for the CDR3: TGTGCCAGCTTGATGGGGGGGGGTGAAGAAAAACTGTTTTTT. Its protein is CASLMGGGEEKLFF. This sequence joins TRBV6-1 and TRBJ1-4, with D perhaps matching TRBD1 (5 bases). Germline values: CDR1 MNHNS, CDR2 SASEGT. The CDR3 covers 14 residues. Trimming removed 8 bases from V and 8 bases from J, with 18 bases in between.

The J gene is TRBJ2-1, the V gene TRBV5-1; 10 positions agree with TRBD2. From germline, CDR1 is SGHRS and CDR2 YFSETQ. The CDR3 is made up of 16 amino acids. The J segment lost 2 bases and the V segment lost 4 bases, leaving 6 bases of the junction unmatched. CDR3: CASSIIAGGPYNEQFF. The CDR3 DNA is TGCGCCAGCAGCATTATAGCGGGGGGCCCCTACAATGAGCAGTTCTTC.

The sample holds a few counts of this clonotype. The rearrangement links TRBV11-2 to TRBJ2-7; 10 bases match TRBD1. The CDR3 is made up of 13 amino acids. With 6 bases clipped from V and 7 bases from J, the junction kept 6 bases outside the gene matches. The germline gives CDR1 SGHAT, CDR2 FQNNGV. CDR3 loop: CASSRQGASEQYV. CDR3 sequence (DNA): TGTGCCAGCAGTCGACAGGGGGCGAGTGAGCAGTACGTC.

This clonotype was picked up many times. The gene calls are TRBV27 and TRBJ2-7; D remains ambiguous. The V gene lost 6 bases and the J gene lost 3 bases, with 21 bases spanning the gap. This CDR3 spans 16 amino acids. Germline-derived CDR1 and CDR2 are MNHEY and SMNVEV (reference sequence). Written as DNA, the CDR3 is TGTGCCAGCAGCCCCTCGAAAGGTCAGTTGGTCTACGAGCAGTACTTC. This gives the protein CASSPSKGQLVYEQYF.

This clonotype was recorded many times. The CDR3 is CSVEEGDTGELFF. As DNA, the CDR3 is TGCAGCGTTGAAGAGGGAGACACCGGGGAGCTGTTTTTT. The genes are TRBV29-1 and TRBJ2-2, with TRBD2 as a possible D gene (5 bases). Trimming cost V 0 bases and J 3 bases, with 5 bases left between them. Germline V gene lookup returns CDR1 SQVTM and CDR2 ANQGSEA. The CDR3 length is 13 residues.

At least ten counts were recorded for this clonotype. V is TRBV28 and J is TRBJ1-1; D is possibly TRBD1 (6 bases). Trimming removed 4 bases from V and 1 base from J, with 13 bases in between. The CDR3 is 15 amino acids. Germline CDR1 MDHEN, CDR2 SYDVKM. CDR3 residues: CASSSTTGPNTEAFF. DNA of the CDR3: TGTGCCAGCAGTTCCACCACAGGGCCGAACACTGAAGCTTTCTTT.